One and the same sample provided the 12 T cell receptor beta chains below, sequenced in a study of Ad26.COV2.S vaccination and SARS-CoV-2 variants. Treatment given: about 20 received Ad26.COV2.S at low or high dose, single or two shots; roughly 5 received placebo; per-sample allocation not given. Each sample was drawn 63 days after the first injection (of vaccine or placebo). Measured with immunoSEQ multiplex PCR; TCRdb has only the in-frame clones, and not every one. There are under 550,000 clones in the sample; 70% to 90% occur only once, and approximately 4% lies in the top ten. The sequenced sample was peripheral blood, obtained in a trial of Ad26.COV2.S vaccine versus placebo. All receptors come from a person aged 18-60 years who received the Ad26.COV2.S COVID-19 vaccine or a placebo.

This chain connects TRBV11-2 to TRBJ2-2; 13 bases agree with TRBD2. The CDR3 sequence is 16 residues long. Germline assignment: CDR1 SGHAT and CDR2 FQNNGV. The ends lost 4 bases at V and 5 bases at J; junction bases unmatched: 4. The CDR3 sequence: CASSSLLAGGTGELFF. The CDR3 nucleotides are TGTGCCAGCAGCTCCCTACTAGCGGGGGGGACCGGGGAGCTGTTTTTT. The full variable domain, rest sourced from reference TRBV11-2 and TRBJ2-2, is EAGVAQSPRYKIIEKRQSVAFWCNPISGHATLYWYQQILGQGPKLLIQFQNNGVVDDSQLPKDRFSAERLKGVDSTLKIQPAKLEDSAVYLCASSSLLAGGTGELFFGEGSRLTVL.

V gene TRBV7-9 combines with J gene TRBJ2-7, with 10 nucleotides matching TRBD2. V lost 4 bases, J lost 2 bases, and 11 bases stayed unmatched. This CDR3 is 17 amino acids long. Germline values: CDR1 SEHNR, CDR2 FQNEAQ (reference sequence). This CDR3 reads CASSSTILAGDAYEQYF. The CDR3 DNA follows: TGTGCCAGCAGCTCCACGATCCTAGCGGGGGACGCCTACGAGCAGTACTTC.

The sample holds one count of this clone. The chain joins TRBV7-2 to TRBJ1-6; tentative D call: TRBD1 (6 bases). V was pared by 5 bases and J by 4 bases, with 12 bases between. CDR3 size: 15 residues. Germline CDR1 and CDR2: SGHTA and FQGNSA. DNA for the CDR3: TGTGCCAGCAGCGGATGGACAGTTTATAATTCACCCCTCCACTTT. It yields the protein CASSGWTVYNSPLHF.

This chain links TRBV6-5 with TRBJ2-7; D may correspond to TRBD1 or TRBD2 (6 bases each). This CDR3 has 13 amino acids. Germline CDR1 and CDR2: MNHEY and SVGAGI. The V and J ends lost 6 bases and 4 bases respectively, with 13 bases between them. CDR3 nucleotide sequence: TGTGCCAGCAGCCTGGGGGGCCCGTACGAGCAGTACTTC. It encodes CASSLGGPYEQYF.

The genes are TRBV7-9 and TRBJ1-1, with TRBD1 matching over 7 bases. The CDR3 consists of 14 residues. Trimming at V came to 4 bases and at J to 0 bases, leaving 2 bases not matched to a gene. The germline V gene encodes CDR1 SEHNR and CDR2 FQNEAQ (reference sequence). The CDR3 sequence: CASSWGQLNTEAFF. Here the CDR3 DNA reads TGTGCCAGCAGCTGGGGACAGCTGAACACTGAAGCTTTCTTT.

This clone was seen more than once but under ten times. A read error may account for a junction end that differs from germline. The chain joins TRBV6-5 to TRBJ1-5; no reliable D call. Germline-derived CDR1 and CDR2 are MNHEY and SVGAGI. The CDR3 is 12 amino acids. The DNA of the CDR3 is TGTGCCAGCACCGGGAGCAGTCAGCCCCAGCATTTT. Translating gives CASTGSSQPQHF.

The rearrangement uses TRBV24-1 and TRBJ1-5; TRBD1 is a possible D gene (5 bases). This CDR3 has 14 amino acids. Germline V gene data show CDR1 as KGHDR and CDR2 as SFDVKD. V lost 6 bases and J lost 0, with 8 bases in between. The CDR3 DNA sequence: TGTGCCACCAGTCGGGGGTATAGCAATCAGCCCCAGCATTTT. Its translation: CATSRGYSNQPQHF.

J is TRBJ1-6 and V is TRBV7-3; D gene uncertain. Trimming took off 3 bases at V and 8 bases at J, with 11 bases between the two ends. CDR3 length: 14 residues. The germline CDR1 and CDR2 sequences are SGHTA and FQGTGA. CDR3 protein: CASSLTARDSPLHF. In DNA form, the CDR3 reads TGTGCCAGCAGCTTGACGGCAAGGGATTCACCCCTCCACTTT.

Notes on this clone: Other nucleotide sequences in the sample specify the same CDR3. The V call is TRBV7-6, the J call TRBJ2-1; D call uncertain. Trimming removed 1 base from V and 10 bases from J, with 8 bases in between. There are 12 residues in the CDR3. CDR1 is SGHVS and CDR2 is FNYEAQ in the germline V gene. DNA for the CDR3: TGTGCCAGCAGCTTAGTCCTGGGAGAGCAGTTCTTC. Encoded protein: CASSLVLGEQFF. Supplemented by reference TRBV7-6 and TRBJ2-1, the full variable domain reads GAGVSQSPRYKVTKRGQDVALRCDPISGHVSLYWYRQALGQGPEFLTYFNYEAQQDKSGLPNDRFSAERPEGSISTLTIQRTEQRDSAMYRCASSLVLGEQFFGPGTRLTVL.

V usage is TRBV4-1 and J usage is TRBJ1-5; 10 nucleotides line up with TRBD1. Germline trimming cut 3 bases from V and 7 bases from J; bases unmatched to any gene: 6. Germline loops: CDR1 MGHRA, CDR2 YSYEKL. The CDR3 loop spans 15 amino acids. The CDR3 loop is CASSQGQGTRQPQHF. The CDR3, as DNA: TGCGCCAGCAGCCAGGGACAGGGGACTAGGCAGCCCCAGCATTTT.

V is TRBV5-4 and J is TRBJ2-1, with D possibly TRBD2 on 5 matching bases. Between the trimmed V and J ends, which lost 4 bases and 9 bases, there was a span of 14 bases. This CDR3 is built from 13 residues. Germline V CDR1 and CDR2: SGHNT, YYREEE (reference sequence). The CDR3 DNA sequence: TGTGCCAGCAGCCGCTGGGTGGCGGGTGAGCAGTTCTTC. Its translation: CASSRWVAGEQFF.

The chain links TRBV7-6 to TRBJ1-2; D remains unclear. The CDR3 loop spans 14 amino acids. The germline gives CDR1 SGHVS, CDR2 FNYEAQ. V lost 5 bases to trimming and J lost 0 bases, with 10 bases between them. This chain's CDR3 is CASSPSTANYGYTF. As DNA, the CDR3 is TGTGCCAGCAGCCCGAGTACAGCTAACTATGGCTACACCTTC.